This TCR beta chain was captured by sequencing in a study of cytomegalovirus exposure and HLA in healthy donors. Study-wide findings and caveats: Earlier analysis yielded a pattern in which most TCR beta V segments were productive about 90% or about 30% of the time.

Primers: 60 Vbeta forward and 13 Jbeta reverse. Repertoires were generated with immunoSEQ multiplex PCR, while TCRdb's copy carries only in-frame clones and drops some. The repertoire holds some 160,000 clones, with around four fifths as singletons. Remarks on this clone: Its antigen is currently unknown.

J gave up 6 bases and V 2 bases, and 6 bases lay outside the gene matches. The CDR3 totals 15 residues. Germline CDR1 is LNHNV and CDR2 is YYDKDF (reference sequence). The rearrangement uses TRBV15 and TRBJ2-7, with 11 bases lining up with TRBD2. This TCR came from a young woman in good health and CMV-seronegative. Source material: PBMCs. The CDR3 loop is CATSRRQGTSGEQYF. The CDR3 coding sequence is TGTGCCACCAGCAGACGCCAGGGGACTAGCGGCGAGCAGTACTTC.